This T cell receptor beta chain was retrieved from a study of human T cells and chemical hapten exposure. In the study overall: Weekly scalp doses of diphenylcyclopropenone were given to patients during the roughly 25-week study. The variation in per-sample TCR yields arose mainly from small differences in pooled library volumes.

Sample time point: patch test 1, 2 weeks after DPC sensitization. Stated treatment: therapeutic diphenylcyclopropenone sensitization with weekly scalp DPC. Blood sampling preceded each patch test application. Per germline, CDR1 SGHAT and CDR2 FQNNGV. This CDR3 comprises 14 residues. The V end was cut by 4 bases, the J end by 2 bases, with 6 bases between. This clonotype appeared many times. Unique molecular identifiers were attached to individual cDNA molecules within the library. TCRdb ran MiXCR on the RACE reads and lists one entry per CDR3 protein. This table holds roughly 360,000 distinct CDR3 sequences, approximately 4.4% found once.

The source is a woman aged 50 to 60 with alopecia areata. Some clones in this sample may be carry-over from other donors' samples. The sample in question was whole blood, obtained in connection with sensitization to the hapten diphenylcyclopropenone (DPC). The J gene is TRBJ2-6, the V gene TRBV11-2; D gene ambiguous. The CDR3 DNA follows: TGTGCCAGCAGCTCCCATGCTGGGGCCAACGTCCTGACTTTC. Translating gives CASSSHAGANVLTF.